This TCR beta chain came from a study of blood T cells in healthy people across ages. Overall study results and limits: A strong correlation between TCR beta diversity and naive T cell percentage was seen.

The CDR3 loop spans 13 amino acids. The V gene lost 1 base and the J gene lost 3 bases, with 10 bases spanning the gap. The V gene's germline CDR1 is DFQATT and CDR2 SNEGSKA (reference sequence). Primers used in a second PCR of about 6 to 12 cycles were a sample-barcoded 5' primer and a J-beta primer mix. MiXCR, applied by TCRdb to the 5' RACE reads, yields one record per CDR3 protein. This table holds roughly 1 million distinct CDR3 sequences, 20% to 25% found once. There are a few counts of this clonotype. What it binds is unknown. These data were likewise used in another study, on T cells of mothers and their children. As that study records: Normalized overlap was always slightly, never significantly, higher in related than unrelated mother-child pairs.

The chain links TRBV20-1 to TRBJ2-7; D perhaps matches TRBD1 (6 bases). This receptor was identified in a girl aged 2 to 10 in good health. The sequencing sample was made of blood. The CDR3 spells CSARGQVNYEQYF. As DNA, the CDR3 is TGCAGTGCTAGAGGACAGGTAAACTACGAGCAGTACTTC.